What follows are 30 T cell receptor beta chains derived from one specimen sequenced in a study of blood T cells in healthy people across ages. Next came a second PCR, run for roughly 7 to 12 cycles, which used a sample-barcoded 5' primer along with a J-beta primer mix. TCRdb reanalysed the 5' RACE reads using MiXCR and keeps one entry per CDR3 protein. The sample has 1.5 million to 2 million distinct CDR3 sequences; roughly 27% are singletons. The sample taken for sequencing was blood. The source of these receptors is a woman in her twenties or thirties in good health.

This clonotype was seen many times. The rearrangement uses TRBV18 and TRBJ2-7; 10 nucleotides align to TRBD1. This CDR3 is 15 amino acids long. CDR1 and CDR2 (germline): KGHSH, LQKENI. Germline trimming cut 3 bases from V and 5 bases from J; bases unmatched to any gene: 7. The CDR3 region has the DNA TGTGCCAGCTCACCCCTTGGACAGGGGGATCACGAGCAGTACTTC. This codes for CASSPLGQGDHEQYF.

This chain links TRBV2 with TRBJ2-6; possibly TRBD1 or TRBD2 for D (5 bases each). Germline CDR1 reads SNHLY; CDR2 reads FYNNEI. This CDR3 region has 13 residues. The CDR3 is CAGAGARANVLTF. The CDR3 DNA reads TGTGCAGGCGCCGGGGCCCGCGCCAACGTCCTGACTTTC.

The chain recombines TRBV12-3 or TRBV12-4 with TRBJ2-7; D perhaps matches TRBD2 (5 bases). This CDR3 contains 14 residues. The V end was cut by 6 bases, the J end by 3 bases, with 15 bases between. CDR3 in amino acids: CASSLRERNYEQYF. CDR3 bases: TGTGCCAGCAGCCTCCGTGAGCGGAACTACGAGCAGTACTTC.

The rearrangement uses TRBV29-1 and TRBJ1-1; 8 bases match TRBD1. The V and J ends lost 7 bases and 2 bases, in that order; junction bases with no gene match: 6. Germline V gene data show CDR1 as SQVTM and CDR2 as ANQGSEA. CDR3 length: 13 residues. The CDR3 spells CSGRTGFNTEAFF. The CDR3 DNA reads as TGCAGCGGAAGGACAGGGTTTAACACTGAAGCTTTCTTT.

The table lists this clonotype with a few counts. This chain joins TRBV20-1 and TRBJ2-1; TRBD1 matches 7 bases. The CDR3 sequence is 16 residues long. V gave up 1 base and J gave up 6 bases; unmatched junction bases: 12. CDR1 is DFQATT, CDR2 SNEGSKA, per germline (reference sequence). CDR3: CSARVVTGAPFNEQFF. The CDR3, as DNA: TGCAGTGCTAGAGTTGTAACAGGGGCCCCATTCAATGAGCAGTTCTTC.

This clonotype was counted between two and nine times. This chain links TRBV3-1 with TRBJ1-5; no reliable D call. The CDR3 has 16 amino acids. V was trimmed by 4 bases and J by 4 bases, leaving 17 bases between them. CDR1 and CDR2 from the germline V gene are LGHDT and YNNKEL (reference sequence). In nucleotides, the CDR3 is TGTGCCAGCAGCCCAGGCTGGCAGGAAGGGAATCAGCCCCAGCATTTT. Amino acids: CASSPGWQEGNQPQHF.

There are a few counts of this clonotype. This sequence joins TRBV25-1 and TRBJ2-7; D is unresolved. CDR3 length: 11 amino acids. V was pared by 0 bases and J by 7 bases, with 4 bases between. Per germline, CDR1 MGHDK and CDR2 SYGVNS. CDR3 nucleotides: TGTGCCAGCAGTGAATATCTAGAGCAGTACTTC. Protein product: CASSEYLEQYF.

This clonotype was counted only a few times. The J gene is TRBJ1-2, the V gene TRBV12-3 or TRBV12-4; 7 bases are shared with TRBD1. The trim removed 6 bases at V and 2 bases at J, leaving 9 bases unmatched. CDR3 length equals 15 residues. CDR3 nucleotide sequence: TGTGCCAGCAGCCTAGGGGTAGGGGGCAACTATGGCTACACCTTC. Protein sequence: CASSLGVGGNYGYTF.

In regard to this clonotype: One end of the junction varies from germline; a read error may be responsible. The gene calls are TRBV20-1 and TRBJ1-2; D not resolved. The CDR3 has 13 amino acids. Per the germline V gene, CDR1 is DFQATT and CDR2 is SNEGSKA (reference sequence). CDR3 in DNA: TGCAGAGCTAGTGGGCAGCCCTATGATGGCTACACCTTC. This translates into CRASGQPYDGYTF.

This clonotype was detected a few times. The rearrangement links TRBV6-5 to TRBJ1-2; 9 nucleotides line up with TRBD1. CDR3 size: 12 residues. The V gene end was trimmed by 5 bases and the J gene end by 7 bases; junction bases not matched to a gene: 2. Germline V CDR1 and CDR2: MNHEY, SVGAGI. CDR3: CASSKDRGGYTF. CDR3 DNA: TGTGCCAGCAGTAAGGACAGGGGTGGCTACACCTTC.

This clonotype was detected ten times or more. In nucleotides, the CDR3 is TGTGCCACCTCTAATGGAGGGTTGGGCCAAGAGACCCAGTACTTC. Protein product: CATSNGGLGQETQYF. The chain recombines TRBV28 with TRBJ2-5, with D perhaps TRBD2 (6 bases). V lost 10 bases, J lost 1 base, and 19 bases lay in between. The CDR3 consists of 15 residues. Germline lookup yields CDR1 MDHEN and CDR2 SYDVKM.

The chain has TRBV28 and TRBJ2-1, with 11 bases matching TRBD2. This CDR3 spans 16 amino acids. Losses at the gene ends were 4 bases for V and 8 bases for J; bases not matched to a gene: 10. The germline V gene encodes CDR1 MDHEN and CDR2 SYDVKM. Here the CDR3 reads CASSSQRLAGFDEQFF. The CDR3, as DNA: TGTGCCAGCAGTTCGCAGAGACTAGCGGGATTCGATGAGCAGTTCTTC.

As concerns this clonotype: Germline is not matched at one junction end, which may reflect a read error. This chain links TRBV5-5 with TRBJ1-6; weak D call: TRBD1 (5 bases). CDR1 is SGHKS, CDR2 YYEKEE, per germline (reference sequence). The CDR3 runs 16 residues. CDR3 sequence: CVSSSEGTSGHSPLHF. CDR3 bases: TGTGTCAGCAGCAGCGAAGGGACGTCAGGTCATTCACCCCTCCACTTT. The full variable domain, completed using reference TRBV5-5 and TRBJ1-6, is DAGVTQSPTHLIKTRGQQVTLRCSPISGHKSVSWYQQVLGQGPQFIFQYYEKEERGRGNFPDRFSARQFPNYSSELNVNALLLGDSALYLCVSSSEGTSGHSPLHFGNGTRLTVT.

The gene calls are TRBV6-5 and TRBJ2-1, with D perhaps given as TRBD1 or TRBD2 (5 bases each). Germline-derived CDR1 and CDR2 are MNHEY and SVGAGI. This CDR3 has 15 residues. Deletions cut 11 bases from V and 3 bases from J, with 20 bases between. CDR3 sequence reads: CASQRAGTIYNEQFF. CDR3 sequence (DNA): TGTGCCTCCCAGAGGGCCGGGACCATCTACAATGAGCAGTTCTTC.

The rearrangement joins TRBV6-4 to TRBJ2-1; D tentatively fits TRBD1 or TRBD2 (7 bases each). Germline CDR1 is MRHNA and CDR2 is SNTAGT. Deletions cut 3 bases from V and 7 bases from J, with 13 bases between. This CDR3 contains 14 residues. CDR3 amino acids: CASSEGQGGNEQFF. In DNA form, the CDR3 reads TGTGCCAGCAGTGAAGGGCAGGGGGGGAATGAGCAGTTCTTC.

Comment on this clonotype: This sequence may be a read error, since a much larger clone differs from it by one base. V usage is TRBV11-2 and J usage is TRBJ2-1; TRBD1 matches at 11 bases. From germline, CDR1 is SGHAT and CDR2 FQNNGV. Trimming took 5 bases from V and 8 from J; bases not matched to a gene: 5. This CDR3 has 14 amino acids. This CDR3 reads CASSQRDRGYEQFF. For the CDR3, the DNA is TGTGCCAGCAGCCAACGGGACAGGGGGTATGAGCAGTTCTTC. The full variable domain, rest sourced from reference TRBV11-2 and TRBJ2-1, is EAGVAQSPRYKIIEKRQSVAFWCNPISGHATLYWYQQILGQGPKLLIQFQNNGVVDDSQLPKDRFSAERLKGVDSTLKIQPAKLEDSAVYLCASSQRDRGYEQFFGPGTRLTVL.

This clonotype has more than one count but fewer than ten. V gene TRBV5-1 combines with J gene TRBJ2-1; D possibly corresponds to TRBD2 (5 bases). The CDR3 runs to 15 residues. Germline lookup yields CDR1 SGHRS and CDR2 YFSETQ. V lost 1 base and J 5 bases, leaving 13 bases between the germline ends. CDR3 DNA sequence: TGCGCCAGCAGCTTGCTCGGCGGGTCGGACAATGAGCAGTTCTTC. It yields the protein CASSLLGGSDNEQFF.

This clonotype was observed many times. The chain carries TRBV18 and TRBJ2-1; TRBD2 agrees at 15 bases. V shed 3 bases, J shed 7 bases, and the junction held 7 bases outside the gene matches. Germline-derived CDR1 and CDR2 are KGHSH and LQKENI. This CDR3 has 17 amino acids. CDR3: CASSPVEGTSGRNEQFF. The CDR3, as DNA: TGTGCCAGCTCACCCGTGGAAGGGACTAGCGGGAGGAATGAGCAGTTCTTC.

V usage is TRBV20-1 and J usage is TRBJ2-5, with no clear D. V was cut by 1 base and J by 4 bases, with 10 bases left in between. Germline CDR1 DFQATT, CDR2 SNEGSKA (reference sequence). CDR3 length: 13 amino acids. CDR3 DNA: TGCAGTGCTAGAGTTCCCCAAAGAGAGACCCAGTACTTC. Amino acids: CSARVPQRETQYF.

This chain connects TRBV28 to TRBJ2-5; weak D call: TRBD2 (5 bases). V shed 4 bases and J shed 2 bases, with 14 bases lying between them. Germline values: CDR1 MDHEN, CDR2 SYDVKM. The CDR3 covers 15 residues. CDR3 sequence reads: CASSSSKGRQETQYF. The CDR3 DNA reads TGTGCCAGCAGTTCCTCAAAAGGGAGACAAGAGACCCAGTACTTC.

This clonotype was found a few times. CDR3 bases: TGTGCCTGGAGTGGTGCTAGCCGGGTCGACGAGCAGTACTTC. Translation gives CAWSGASRVDEQYF. This sequence joins TRBV30 and TRBJ2-7; possible D gene TRBD2, 5 bases. V shed 1 base and J shed 5 bases, with 15 bases lying between them. Germline loops: CDR1 GTSNPN, CDR2 SVGIG (reference sequence). This CDR3 has 14 amino acids.

The rearrangement joins TRBV12-3 or TRBV12-4 to TRBJ2-1; a weak D match, TRBD2 (6 bases). CDR3 length: 14 residues. Deletions cut 1 base from V and 5 bases from J, with 9 bases between. CDR3 residues: CASSLVREDNEQFF. CDR3 in DNA: TGTGCCAGCAGTTTAGTCAGGGAGGACAATGAGCAGTTCTTC.

The gene calls are TRBV7-2 and TRBJ2-5; tentatively, D is TRBD2 (5 bases). Looked up from germline, CDR1 is SGHTA and CDR2 is FQGNSA. V was trimmed by 3 bases and J by 0 bases, leaving 8 bases between them. The CDR3 covers 14 residues. CDR3 nucleotide sequence: TGTGCCAGCAGCTTTAAGCGGAACCAAGAGACCCAGTACTTC. Protein product: CASSFKRNQETQYF.

This chain uses TRBV6-5 with TRBJ2-7; no reliable D call. Germline V gene data show CDR1 as MNHEY and CDR2 as SVGAGI. V shed 8 bases and J shed 3 bases, with 11 bases lying between them. CDR3 length: 12 residues. This CDR3 reads CASGTELYEQYF. CDR3 coding DNA: TGTGCCAGCGGAACAGAGCTCTACGAGCAGTACTTC.

The sample holds a few counts of this clonotype. V gene TRBV5-1 combines with J gene TRBJ2-1, with 9 bases lining up with TRBD2. The CDR3 runs 13 residues. Per germline, CDR1 SGHRS and CDR2 YFSETQ. The trim removed 0 bases at V and 9 bases at J, leaving 1 base unmatched. CDR3 amino acids: CASSLGTSAEQFF. The CDR3 nucleotides are TGCGCCAGCAGCTTGGGGACTAGCGCTGAGCAGTTCTTC.

The V gene is TRBV20-1, the J gene TRBJ2-5; D gene ambiguous. Germline CDR1 is DFQATT and CDR2 is SNEGSKA (reference sequence). V was pared by 0 bases and J by 9 bases, with 14 bases between. The CDR3 is 13 amino acids. The CDR3 nucleotides are TGCAGTGCTAGAGATCTGGCGGTGTTGGCCCAGTACTTC. This codes for CSARDLAVLAQYF.

This rearrangement joins TRBV14 to TRBJ2-4; 11 nucleotides match TRBD2. The J call is uncertain, as TRBJ2-5 better fits the DNA end. This CDR3 spans 16 amino acids. Per germline, CDR1 SGHDN and CDR2 FVKESK. In DNA, the CDR3 is TGTGCCAGCAGCCAAGGTCGGCTAGCGGGAGGAGAGACCCAGTACTTC. Protein: CASSQGRLAGGETQYF.

The chain has TRBV12-5 and TRBJ2-7; D remains ambiguous. The germline V gene encodes CDR1 LGHNT and CDR2 FRNRAP. The CDR3 sequence is 12 residues long. The V end lost 7 bases, the J end lost 7 bases, and 14 bases lay between the germline ends. Here the CDR3 DNA reads TGTGCTAGTGTTCACACCTGGCGGGAGCAGTACTTC. It translates to CASVHTWREQYF.

The chain employs TRBV18 and TRBJ2-1, with 9 nucleotides matching TRBD2. CDR1 and CDR2 from the germline V gene are KGHSH and LQKENI. The J segment lost 13 bases and the V segment lost 0 bases, leaving 10 bases of the junction unmatched. This CDR3 has 15 amino acids. CDR3 DNA sequence: TGTGCCAGCTCACCACCTTCGCGGGAGGGTGAGACCCAGTTCTTC. Translation gives CASSPPSREGETQFF. Variable domain in full (rest from reference TRBV18 and TRBJ2-1): NAGVMQNPRHLVRRRGQEARLRCSPMKGHSHVYWYRQLPEEGLKFMVYLQKENIIDESGMPKERFSAEFPKEGPSILRIQQVVRGDSAAYFCASSPPSREGETQFFGPGTRLTVL.

V gene TRBV15 combines with J gene TRBJ1-5; TRBD1 is a possible D gene (6 bases). Trimming cost V 5 bases and J 6 bases, with 17 bases left between them. Germline V gene lookup returns CDR1 LNHNV and CDR2 YYDKDF (reference sequence). CDR3 size: 15 residues. The CDR3 spells CATSEHQGRAQPQHF. As DNA, the CDR3 is TGTGCCACCAGCGAGCACCAGGGGCGTGCTCAGCCCCAGCATTTT. Full variable domain (rest looked up from reference TRBV15 and TRBJ1-5): DAMVIQNPRYQVTQFGKPVTLSCSQTLNHNVMYWYQQKSSQAPKLLFHYYDKDFNNEADTPDNFQSRRPNTSFCFLDIRSPGLGDTAMYLCATSEHQGRAQPQHFGDGTRLSIL.